The rows below give T cell receptor beta chains drawn from one sample of a study of cytomegalovirus exposure and HLA in healthy donors. The assay was immunoSEQ multiplex PCR, and TCRdb's table has in-frame clones only and misses some. The sample has approximately 150,000 clones, approximately 79% seen once. The source material was PBMCs. These receptors were collected from a male donor in good health and CMV-seronegative. CDR3s include the opening cysteine and the closing phenylalanine or tryptophan. The order of the fields is CDR3 protein, CDR3 DNA, V gene, clone size, J gene, D gene. The D gene is left open where the match is weak. Clone size is stated in some rows and not others, as once, few, many or a class when expanded.

CDR3: CAWTRDPNSPLHF
DNA: TGTGCCTGGACCAGGGATCCTAATTCACCCCTCCACTTT
V: TRBV30
size: -
J: TRBJ1-6
D: -

CDR3: CASSGTALSYEQYF
DNA: TGTGCCAGTAGTGGGACAGCCCTCTCCTACGAGCAGTACTTC
V: TRBV19
size: once
J: TRBJ2-7
D: TRBD1

CDR3: CASSLSLNTEAFF
DNA: TGTGCCAGCAGCCTTAGCTTGAACACTGAAGCTTTCTTT
V: TRBV7-7
size: -
J: TRBJ1-1
D: -

CDR3: CASSLGGRREQYF
DNA: TGTGCCAGCAGCTTGGGGGGCCGCCGAGAGCAGTACTTC
V: TRBV5-4
size: once
J: TRBJ2-7
D: -

CDR3: CASSYSRTGGGYGYTF
DNA: TGTGCCAGCAGTTACTCGAGAACGGGGGGCGGCTATGGCTACACCTTC
V: TRBV6-5
size: -
J: TRBJ1-2
D: -

CDR3: CASSPLRAYEQYF
DNA: TGTGCCAGCAGTCCCCTGAGGGCTTACGAGCAGTACTTC
V: TRBV6-5
size: -
J: TRBJ2-7
D: -

CDR3: CASSLAGTGRTEAFF
DNA: TGCGCCAGCAGCTTGGCGGGGACAGGGCGAACTGAAGCTTTCTTT
V: TRBV5-1
size: -
J: TRBJ1-1
D: TRBD1

CDR3: CASGRGGYGYTF
DNA: TGTGCCAGCGGTAGGGGAGGCTATGGCTACACCTTC
V: TRBV6-5
size: -
J: TRBJ1-2
D: -

CDR3: CASSLSSEQFF
DNA: TGTGCCAGCAGCTTATCGAGTGAGCAGTTCTTC
V: TRBV7-9
size: -
J: TRBJ2-1
D: -

CDR3: CASSPHPGQSDNSPLHF
DNA: TGCGCCAGCAGCCCCCACCCGGGACAGTCGGATAATTCACCCCTCCACTTT
V: TRBV5-1
size: -
J: TRBJ1-6
D: TRBD1

CDR3: CASSLGQGSGELFF
DNA: TGCGCCAGCAGCTTGGGACAGGGTAGCGGGGAGCTGTTTTTT
V: TRBV5-1
size: -
J: TRBJ2-2
D: TRBD1

CDR3: CASSDATGAASGNTIYF
DNA: TGTGCCAGCAGTGACGCGACAGGGGCTGCCTCTGGAAACACCATATATTTT
V: TRBV6-4
size: -
J: TRBJ1-3
D: TRBD1

CDR3: CASSLGGTQYF
DNA: TGTGCCAGCAGCTTGGGCGGGACCCAGTACTTC
V: TRBV5-4
size: once
J: TRBJ2-5
D: -

CDR3: CASKPGQGYEQYF
DNA: TGTGCCAGCAAACCGGGACAGGGTTACGAGCAGTACTTC
V: TRBV6-1
size: -
J: TRBJ2-7
D: TRBD1

CDR3: CASSVGQRVNEKLFF
DNA: TGTGCCAGCAGCGTAGGACAACGAGTTAATGAAAAACTGTTTTTT
V: TRBV5-4
size: few
J: TRBJ1-4
D: -

CDR3: CASSLRDRHYGYTF
DNA: TGTGCCAGCAGCTTAAGGGACAGGCACTATGGCTACACCTTC
V: TRBV7-2
size: -
J: TRBJ1-2
D: TRBD1

CDR3: CAVSQGSGYTF
DNA: TGTGCCGTATCACAGGGGTCTGGCTACACCTTC
V: TRBV2
size: -
J: TRBJ1-2
D: TRBD1

CDR3: CASSEGRGNYGYTF
DNA: TGTGCCAGCAGTGAAGGTAGAGGTAACTATGGCTACACCTTC
V: TRBV6-1
size: few
J: TRBJ1-2
D: -

CDR3: CASSPNRQGEGDEKLFF
DNA: TGTGCCAGCTCACCGAATCGACAGGGTGAAGGTGATGAAAAACTGTTTTTT
V: TRBV18
size: -
J: TRBJ1-4
D: TRBD1

CDR3: CASSYTSRGQGGELFF
DNA: TGCGCCAGCAGCTATACATCAAGGGGGCAAGGCGGGGAGCTGTTTTTT
V: TRBV5-1
size: -
J: TRBJ2-2
D: TRBD1